The 29 T cell receptor beta chains in this list originate from one sample, sequenced in a study of shared clonotypes between healthy human individuals. Produced via immunoSEQ multiplex PCR; TCRdb's table is partial and in-frame only. The sample includes around 700,000 clones, approximately 79% of them seen just once. The sequencing sample was made of memory CD4+ T cells sorted from blood. Indicated subset: CD45RA-negative fraction. These receptors originate from a woman aged 25 to 39 in good health.

The chain couples TRBV7-9 to TRBJ1-1; D call uncertain. V was clipped by 0 bases and J by 0 bases, with 14 bases between them. This CDR3 is 17 amino acids long. The germline V gene has CDR1 SEHNR and CDR2 FQNEAQ (reference sequence). In nucleotides, the CDR3 is TGTGCCAGCAGCTTAGCGGGTCTCCTTGCCATGAACACTGAAGCTTTCTTT. This sequence encodes CASSLAGLLAMNTEAFF.

This clone was picked up a small number of times. The chain recombines TRBV5-1 with TRBJ2-6; D uncertain. CDR1 and CDR2 (germline): SGHRS, YFSETQ. This CDR3 has 15 amino acids. With 4 bases removed from V and 0 bases from J, the gap between germline ends came to 8 bases. CDR3 sequence (DNA): TGCGCCAGCAGCGCTTACCCCTCTGGGGCCAACGTCCTGACTTTC. Translation gives CASSAYPSGANVLTF.

This clone came up once. This CDR3 is also generated by other DNA sequences in the sample. The rearrangement joins TRBV5-1 to TRBJ1-1; unclear D gene. Trimming cost V 0 bases and J 1 base, with 4 bases left between them. The CDR3 extends over 13 amino acids. Germline V gene data show CDR1 as SGHRS and CDR2 as YFSETQ. DNA of the CDR3: TGCGCCAGCAGCTTGGCACGGAACACTGAAGCTTTCTTT. This sequence encodes CASSLARNTEAFF.

This clone has just one count. The chain joins TRBV19 to TRBJ2-3; 9 nucleotides match TRBD2. Germline assignment: CDR1 LNHDA and CDR2 SQIVND (reference sequence). CDR3 length equals 20 residues. J lost 4 bases, V lost 2 bases, and 19 bases had no gene match. The CDR3 here is CASSIKRPLEGLARPDTQYF. CDR3 coding DNA: TGTGCCAGTAGTATAAAAAGGCCTCTAGAGGGACTAGCTCGCCCAGATACGCAGTATTTT.

The rearrangement uses TRBV27 and TRBJ2-3; D perhaps matches TRBD2 (5 bases). This CDR3 is built from 15 residues. V lost 3 bases and J 0 bases, leaving 10 bases between the germline ends. Germline CDR1 is MNHEY and CDR2 is SMNVEV (reference sequence). CDR3 DNA sequence: TGTGCCAGCAGTTTGCCTCCGGGAAGCACAGATACGCAGTATTTT. Its protein is CASSLPPGSTDTQYF.

DNA for the CDR3: TGCGCCAGCAGCTTGTCGGGAGGGGTCGCCAATGAGCAGTTCTTC. Protein product: CASSLSGGVANEQFF. The chain combines TRBV5-1 with TRBJ2-1; the match to TRBD2 covers 8 bases. V trimming: 1 base; J trimming: 6 bases; junction bases outside the gene matches: 6. CDR1 and CDR2 from the germline V gene are SGHRS and YFSETQ. The length of the CDR3 is 15 residues.

The chain carries TRBV2 and TRBJ2-3; D possibly corresponds to TRBD2 (5 bases). Germline V gives CDR1 SNHLY, CDR2 FYNNEI. The CDR3 loop spans 19 amino acids. Trimming stripped 0 bases from V and 0 bases from J, with 19 bases between. The CDR3 loop is CASSEAVRVGSVSTDTQYF. In nucleotides, the CDR3 is TGTGCCAGCAGTGAAGCGGTTCGTGTGGGTAGCGTAAGCACAGATACGCAGTATTTT.

A word on this clone: Other DNA sequences of this sample code for an identical CDR3. The V and J genes are TRBV2 and TRBJ1-5; D gene ambiguous. Trimming pared 2 bases from V and 1 base from J, leaving 6 bases between. CDR1 and CDR2 from the germline V gene are SNHLY and FYNNEI. The CDR3 loop spans 14 amino acids. The CDR3 sequence: CASSEIRSNQPQHF. The CDR3 DNA follows: TGTGCCAGCAGTGAAATACGGAGCAATCAGCCCCAGCATTTT.

As to this clone: Relative to the germline gene, one junction end is altered; a read error may explain this. This sequence joins TRBV6-1 and TRBJ2-7, with D possibly TRBD2 on 5 matching bases. Per the germline V gene, CDR1 is MNHNS and CDR2 is SASEGT. This CDR3 comprises 11 residues. The CDR3 DNA sequence: TGTGCCAGCAGTGCGATGGGCTGGGAGACCTTC. It codes for CASSAMGWETF.

This clone was found a few times. The chain employs TRBV7-6 and TRBJ1-4; tentatively, D is TRBD1 (6 bases). V was shortened by 5 bases and J by 8 bases, with 18 bases between the two germline ends. CDR3 length: 15 amino acids. Germline V CDR1 and CDR2: SGHVS, FNYEAQ. The CDR3 DNA reads TGTGCCAGCAGCAGAGGCCGGGGGCAAGGGGAAAAACTGTTTTTT. Encoded protein: CASSRGRGQGEKLFF.

The rearrangement joins TRBV6-1 to TRBJ1-1; no definite D call. CDR1 is MNHNS, CDR2 SASEGT, per germline. V shed 4 bases and J shed 1 base, with 10 bases lying between them. The CDR3 length is 14 residues. CDR3 region: CASSGRGRNTEAFF. The CDR3 DNA sequence: TGTGCCAGCAGTGGACGCGGGAGGAACACTGAAGCTTTCTTT.

The rearrangement uses TRBV6-6 and TRBJ2-1; D may be TRBD1 (5 bases). This CDR3 spans 13 amino acids. Germline CDR1 and CDR2: MNHNY and SVGAGI (reference sequence). Trimming took 10 bases from V and 8 from J, leaving 18 bases between them. CDR3 amino acids: CATVGERGYEQFF. The CDR3 DNA sequence: TGTGCCACCGTAGGGGAACGAGGCTATGAGCAGTTCTTC.

This clone was detected once. V usage is TRBV10-3 and J usage is TRBJ2-7, with a weak D call TRBD1 (5 bases). The V and J ends lost 2 bases and 2 bases respectively, with 7 bases between them. This CDR3 contains 13 residues. Germline V gene data show CDR1 as ENHRY and CDR2 as SYGVKD. CDR3: CAISEGQTYEQYF. CDR3 coding DNA: TGTGCCATCAGTGAGGGACAAACCTACGAGCAGTACTTC.

Concerning this clone: A far larger clone is only one base removed, so a read error is likely. The gene calls are TRBV7-2 and TRBJ1-2; weak D call: TRBD1 (6 bases). V lost 5 bases and J lost 2, with 9 bases in between. The CDR3 is 13 residues long. CDR1 and CDR2 from the germline V gene are SGHTA and FQGNSA. The CDR3 loop reads CASSPDRNYGYTF. The CDR3 bases are TGTGCCAGCAGCCCGGACAGAAACTATGGCTACACCTTC.

The chain combines TRBV27 with TRBJ2-7; D is perhaps TRBD1 (7 bases). The germline CDR1 and CDR2 sequences are MNHEY and SMNVEV (reference sequence). Trimming pared 5 bases from V and 4 bases from J, leaving 12 bases between. CDR3 length equals 13 residues. CDR3 DNA sequence: TGTGCCAGCAGTAGTCAGGGGGGATACGAGCAGTACTTC. It codes for CASSSQGGYEQYF.

This clone showed up just a few times. The chain is built from TRBV29-1 and TRBJ1-1; no clear D gene. The germline V and J ends were trimmed by 6 bases and 10 bases, with 6 bases remaining between them. The CDR3 sequence is 8 residues long. CDR1 and CDR2 from the germline V gene are SQVTM and ANQGSEA. CDR3 sequence (DNA): TGCAGCGTGGGCAGAGCTTTCTTT. Encoded protein: CSVGRAFF. The variable domain in full, with the rest retrieved from reference TRBV29-1 and TRBJ1-1, is SAVISQKPSRDICQRGTSLTIQCQVDSQVTMMFWYRQQPGQSLTLIATANQGSEATYESGFVIDKFPISRPNLTFSTLTVSNMSPEDSSIYLCSVGRAFFGQGTRLTVV.

In the case of this clone: This same CDR3 is encoded by further DNA sequences in the sample. V usage is TRBV6-5 and J usage is TRBJ1-2, with 9 bases fitting TRBD1. CDR1 MNHEY and CDR2 SVGAGI come from the germline V gene. The CDR3 extends over 15 amino acids. V was pared by 2 bases and J by 2 bases, with 3 bases of the junction left unmatched. In DNA form, the CDR3 reads TGTGCCAGCAGTTACGGGACAGGGCTCAACTATGGCTACACCTTC. It encodes CASSYGTGLNYGYTF.

This chain links TRBV2 with TRBJ2-7; weak D call: TRBD2 (5 bases). V was cut by 3 bases and J by 3 bases, with 9 bases left in between. Germline CDR1 is SNHLY and CDR2 is FYNNEI. The CDR3 is 13 amino acids. Here the CDR3 reads CASSDRDYYEQYF. In DNA form, the CDR3 reads TGTGCCAGCAGTGATAGAGACTACTACGAGCAGTACTTC.

The V and J genes are TRBV19 and TRBJ2-5; the D is unclear. The germline CDR1 and CDR2 sequences are LNHDA and SQIVND (reference sequence). The CDR3 is 12 amino acids. V lost 4 bases and J lost 7, with 10 bases in between. The CDR3 is CASSREVGTQYF. The CDR3 region has the DNA TGTGCCAGTAGTAGGGAAGTGGGGACCCAGTACTTC.

The chain recombines TRBV5-1 with TRBJ2-2; D is possibly TRBD2 (6 bases). The length of the CDR3 is 14 residues. CDR1 is SGHRS, CDR2 YFSETQ, per germline. V gave up 5 bases and J gave up 1 base, with 9 bases separating them. DNA of the CDR3: TGCGCCAGCAGGCGGGACGAGAACACCGGGGAGCTGTTTTTT. Amino acids: CASRRDENTGELFF.

This chain joins TRBV10-3 and TRBJ2-7, with D possibly TRBD2 on 5 matching bases. Between the trimmed V and J ends, which lost 11 bases and 9 bases, there was a span of 17 bases. Germline V gene sequence: CDR1 ENHRY, CDR2 SYGVKD. The CDR3 has 11 residues. CDR3: CAGADSRAQYF. CDR3 DNA sequence: TGTGCCGGTGCGGACTCGCGGGCGCAGTACTTC.

The chain uses TRBV28 and TRBJ2-7; the D gene is possibly TRBD1 (5 bases). The length of the CDR3 is 13 residues. V lost 8 bases to trimming and J lost 3 bases, with 14 bases between them. Germline values: CDR1 MDHEN, CDR2 SYDVKM. The CDR3 spells CASRGQHFYEQYF. DNA for the CDR3: TGTGCCAGCCGAGGACAACACTTCTACGAGCAGTACTTC.

The V call is TRBV19, the J call TRBJ1-1, with D possibly being TRBD1 (6 bases). The V gene lost 5 bases and the J gene lost 3 bases, with 13 bases spanning the gap. Germline V gene data show CDR1 as LNHDA and CDR2 as SQIVND (reference sequence). The CDR3 spans 14 residues. CDR3 coding DNA: TGTGCCAGTAGTTACAGGGTTGGAGACACTGAAGCTTTCTTT. It yields the protein CASSYRVGDTEAFF.

This sequence joins TRBV19 and TRBJ2-2; 8 bases are a match to TRBD1. The V segment lost 9 bases and the J segment 7 bases; nucleotides outside the gene matches: 10. The germline gives CDR1 LNHDA, CDR2 SQIVND (reference sequence). This CDR3 is 14 amino acids long. The CDR3 here is CASTRTGTDGELFF. In nucleotides, the CDR3 is TGTGCCAGCACCAGGACAGGGACGGACGGGGAGCTGTTTTTT.

This clone was picked up one time. For the CDR3, the DNA is TGTGCCATCAGCGACGCGGCCTACGAGCAGTACTTC. Its translation is CAISDAAYEQYF. V gene TRBV10-3 combines with J gene TRBJ2-7; D unresolved. The V end lost 6 bases, the J end lost 2 bases, and 8 bases lay between the germline ends. Per germline, CDR1 ENHRY and CDR2 SYGVKD. The CDR3 totals 12 residues.

The CDR3 bases are TGCGCCAGCAGCCACCTTACTAGCGGGAGGCTCGAGCAGTACTTC. It encodes CASSHLTSGRLEQYF. The chain employs TRBV4-1 and TRBJ2-7, with 12 bases that match TRBD2. Germline CDR1 reads MGHRA; CDR2 reads YSYEKL. CDR3 length: 15 amino acids. V trimming: 3 bases; J trimming: 6 bases; junction bases outside the gene matches: 6.

At least ten counts were recorded for this clone. V gene TRBV6-5 combines with J gene TRBJ1-1, with 7 bases lining up with TRBD1. Germline values: CDR1 MNHEY, CDR2 SVGAGI. V gave up 2 bases and J gave up 7 bases; unmatched junction bases: 7. CDR3 length: 14 residues. CDR3: CASSYGDRDGEAFF. The CDR3 region has the DNA TGTGCCAGCAGTTACGGTGACAGGGACGGTGAAGCTTTCTTT.

The rearrangement links TRBV5-1 to TRBJ2-3; D is possibly TRBD2 (5 bases). Germline values: CDR1 SGHRS, CDR2 YFSETQ. The CDR3 loop spans 14 amino acids. Trimming removed 0 bases from V and 4 bases from J, with 9 bases in between. The CDR3 reads CASSLALAPDTQYF. DNA for the CDR3: TGCGCCAGCAGCTTGGCTCTAGCTCCAGATACGCAGTATTTT.

The rearrangement links TRBV19 to TRBJ1-5; TRBD1 aligns across 7 bases. V lost 3 bases, J lost 4 bases, and 9 bases stayed unmatched. Germline CDR1 is LNHDA and CDR2 is SQIVND (reference sequence). The CDR3 sequence is 16 residues long. As DNA, the CDR3 is TGTGCCAGTAGTATTCGGCCGGGACAGATGAATCAGCCCCAGCATTTT. Protein: CASSIRPGQMNQPQHF. Full variable domain (outside the CDR3, taken from reference TRBV19 and TRBJ1-5): DGGITQSPKYLFRKEGQNVTLSCEQNLNHDAMYWYRQDPGQGLRLIYYSQIVNDFQKGDIAEGYSVSREKKESFPLTVTSAQKNPTAFYLCASSIRPGQMNQPQHFGDGTRLSIL.